This T cell receptor beta chain came from a study of beta chain features in type 1 diabetes. Study at large: The examined sorted cells totaled about 98 million across samples.

The CDR3 runs to 16 residues. From germline, CDR1 is SGHRS and CDR2 YFSETQ. V dropped 5 bases and J dropped 0; count of bases not matched to a gene: 6. A note on this clone: Its specificity is not known.

Study outcomes and limitations: The study found moderately but significantly shorter TCRB CDR3s in all four CD4+ subsets of Type 1 diabetes patients. It was not settled here whether HLA type affects TCRB rearrangement. When VDJ junctions were examined, type 1 diabetes patients showed fewer insertions and more deletions. Cells that show high TCR expression could be over-represented by cDNA sequencing.

The sequenced template was cDNA made from the entire isolated RNA. The assay was immunoSEQ multiplex PCR, and TCRdb's table has in-frame clones only and misses some. In the table there are 640,000 or so clones, around an eighth of which are singletons. The sample comprised naive CD4+ T cells from blood. The chain links TRBV5-1 to TRBJ2-2, with 8 bases aligning to TRBD1. The source is a man aged 18 to 35 with type 1 diabetes. This CDR3 is CASRPDRGANTGELFF. The CDR3 nucleotides read TGCGCCAGCAGACCCGACAGGGGTGCGAACACCGGGGAGCTGTTTTTT. Variable domain in full (rest from reference TRBV5-1 and TRBJ2-2): KAGVTQTPRYLIKTRGQQVTLSCSPISGHRSVSWYQQTPGQGLQFLFEYFSETQRNKGNFPGRFSGRQFSNSRSEMNVSTLELGDSALYLCASRPDRGANTGELFFGEGSRLTVL.